One sample yielded the 5 T cell receptor beta chains listed below, sequenced in a study of vaccination and CD4 T cells after COVID-19. With the Oncomine TCR Beta short-read assay, DNA from cultured CD4+ T cells was sequenced. TCRdb re-derived calls from the PCR reads in MiXCR, one entry per CDR3 protein. Of around 17,000 distinct CDR3 sequences in the sample, around 35% were seen once. Described treatment: roughly 11-day PBMC culture with coronavirus spike peptide pools or control peptides (ViraFEST assay). No antigen is known for these receptors. Sequencing was done on a sample of CD4+ T cells from blood, cultured in vitro. Receptors were obtained from a human donor who had recovered from COVID-19.

For the CDR3, the DNA is TGTGCCAGCAGTACGAGGGGTCTCTATAATTCACCCCTCCACTTT. This sequence encodes CASSTRGLYNSPLHF. The chain carries TRBV28 and TRBJ1-6, with D perhaps TRBD1 (5 bases). Germline V gene data show CDR1 as MDHEN and CDR2 as SYDVKM. The V and J ends lost 5 bases and 3 bases respectively, with 11 bases between them. The CDR3 has 15 residues.

The chain employs TRBV5-5 and TRBJ1-1, with 7 bases that match TRBD1. The V segment lost 5 bases and the J segment 3 bases; nucleotides outside the gene matches: 4. The CDR3 sequence is 13 residues long. Germline CDR1 SGHKS, CDR2 YYEKEE (reference sequence). The DNA for the CDR3 is TGTGCCAGCAGACCAACAGGGGACACTGAAGCTTTCTTT. It translates to CASRPTGDTEAFF. The entire variable domain, with the rest obtained from reference TRBV5-5 and TRBJ1-1, is as follows: DAGVTQSPTHLIKTRGQQVTLRCSPISGHKSVSWYQQVLGQGPQFIFQYYEKEERGRGNFPDRFSARQFPNYSSELNVNALLLGDSALYLCASRPTGDTEAFFGQGTRLTVV.

This clonotype has a handful of counts. This chain connects TRBV5-1 to TRBJ1-2; 7 nucleotides align to TRBD1. The CDR3 extends over 12 amino acids. The V gene's germline CDR1 is SGHRS and CDR2 YFSETQ. The V segment lost 8 bases and the J segment 5 bases; nucleotides outside the gene matches: 6. DNA of the CDR3: TGCGCCAGTGGGGACAGAACTTATGGCTACACCTTC. Amino acid sequence: CASGDRTYGYTF.

In its sample, this clonotype was seen a few times. V and J are TRBV7-7 and TRBJ2-3; tentatively, D is TRBD2 (6 bases). Germline CDR1 reads SSHAT; CDR2 reads FNYEAQ (reference sequence). The CDR3 totals 13 residues. The V gene lost 5 bases and the J gene lost 4 bases, with 10 bases spanning the gap. CDR3 residues: CASSRGEADTQYF. The CDR3 DNA reads as TGTGCCAGCAGCCGAGGGGAGGCAGATACGCAGTATTTT.

CDR3 loop: CSARQGDTEAFF. CDR3 DNA: TGCAGTGCTAGACAGGGGGACACTGAAGCTTTCTTT. The chain combines TRBV20-1 with TRBJ1-1; 7 positions agree with TRBD1. This CDR3 spans 12 amino acids. The germline V gene has CDR1 DFQATT and CDR2 SNEGSKA (reference sequence). V shed 2 bases, J shed 3 bases, and the junction held 0 bases outside the gene matches.